This T cell receptor (beta chain) appears in the sequencing data of a study of radiotherapy plus CTLA-4 blockade in lung cancer. Libraries were prepared by immunoSEQ multiplex PCR; TCRdb keeps only in-frame clonotypes and omits some of them. This sample has about 80,000 clones, with under 80% found just once. CDR1 and CDR2 (germline): MNHNS, SASEGT. The CDR3 is 13 amino acids. Trimming left V 5 bases short and J 5 bases short, with 12 bases between. The specimen was peripheral blood, collected from a patient treated with radiotherapy plus ipilimumab. The TCR sequence derives from a human donor with non-small cell lung cancer whose response to radiotherapy plus ipilimumab could not be evaluated. Some clones in this sample may be carry-over from other donors' samples. This chain joins TRBV6-1 and TRBJ1-2; D ambiguous. In DNA, the CDR3 is TGTGCCAGCAGTCCTGGTCCGAGGTATGGCTACACCTTC. Protein product: CASSPGPRYGYTF.